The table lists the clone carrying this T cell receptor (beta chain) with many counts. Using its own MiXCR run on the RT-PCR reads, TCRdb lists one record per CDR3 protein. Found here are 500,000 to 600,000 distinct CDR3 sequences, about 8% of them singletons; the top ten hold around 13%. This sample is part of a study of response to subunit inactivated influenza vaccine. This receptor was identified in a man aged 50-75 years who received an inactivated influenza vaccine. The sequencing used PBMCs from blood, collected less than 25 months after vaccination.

CDR3 loop: CASSFGSTQYF. The CDR3 nucleotides are TGTGCCAGCAGTTTTGGGAGTACGCAGTATTTT. The chain combines TRBV12-3 or TRBV12-4 with TRBJ2-3; perhaps TRBD2 as D (5 bases). V lost 3 bases to trimming and J lost 8 bases, with 6 bases between them. The CDR3 spans 11 residues.